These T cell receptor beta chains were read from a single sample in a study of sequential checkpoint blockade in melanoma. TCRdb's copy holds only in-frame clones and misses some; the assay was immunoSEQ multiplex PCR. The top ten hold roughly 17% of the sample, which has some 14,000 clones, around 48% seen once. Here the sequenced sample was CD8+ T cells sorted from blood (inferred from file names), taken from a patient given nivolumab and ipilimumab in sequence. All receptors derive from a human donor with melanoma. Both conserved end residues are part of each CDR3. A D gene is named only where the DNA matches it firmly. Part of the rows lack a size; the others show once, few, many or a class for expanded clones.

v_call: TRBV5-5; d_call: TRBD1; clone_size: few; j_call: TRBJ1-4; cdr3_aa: CASSLGQGGTNEKLFF; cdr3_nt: TGTGCCAGCAGCTTGGGACAGGGAGGCACTAATGAAAAACTGTTTTTT
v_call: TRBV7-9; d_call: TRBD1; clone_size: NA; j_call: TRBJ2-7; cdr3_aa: CASSFTGQGQSYEQYF; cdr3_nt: TGTGCCAGCAGCTTCACGGGACAGGGCCAGTCCTACGAGCAGTACTTC
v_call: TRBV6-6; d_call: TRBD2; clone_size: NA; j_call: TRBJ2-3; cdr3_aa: CASSYTQRGPDTQYF; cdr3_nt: TGTGCCAGCAGTTACACCCAGCGGGGACCCGATACGCAGTATTTT
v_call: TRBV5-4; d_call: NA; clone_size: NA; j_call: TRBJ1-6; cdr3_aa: CASSHQTGLNSPLHF; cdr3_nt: TGCGCCAGCAGCCATCAAACAGGGTTGAATTCACCCCTCCACTTT
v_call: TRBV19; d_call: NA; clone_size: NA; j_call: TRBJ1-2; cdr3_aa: CASSIRRAYGYTF; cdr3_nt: TGTGCCAGTAGTATTAGGAGAGCCTATGGCTACACCTTC
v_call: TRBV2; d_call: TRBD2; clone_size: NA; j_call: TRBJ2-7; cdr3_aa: CASGLGTSGVAYEQYF; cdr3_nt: TGTGCCAGCGGGTTGGGGACTAGCGGGGTTGCCTACGAGCAGTACTTC
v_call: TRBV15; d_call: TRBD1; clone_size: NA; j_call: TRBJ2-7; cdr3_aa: CATSSRQGIYEQYF; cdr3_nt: TGTGCCACCAGCTCCCGACAGGGAATCTACGAGCAGTACTTC
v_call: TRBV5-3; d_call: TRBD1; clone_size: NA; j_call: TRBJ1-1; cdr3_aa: CARSLRTGGNTEAFF; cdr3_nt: TGTGCCAGAAGCCTGAGGACAGGGGGGAACACTGAAGCTTTCTTT
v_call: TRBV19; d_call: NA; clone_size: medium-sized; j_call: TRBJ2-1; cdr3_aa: CASSIPGSEQFF; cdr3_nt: TGTGCCAGTAGTATACCCGGGAGTGAGCAGTTCTTC
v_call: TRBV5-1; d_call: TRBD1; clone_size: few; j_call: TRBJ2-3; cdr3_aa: CASSYGQGEGTQYF; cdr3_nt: TGCGCCAGCAGCTATGGACAGGGGGAAGGTACGCAGTATTTT
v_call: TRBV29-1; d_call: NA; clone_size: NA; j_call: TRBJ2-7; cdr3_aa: CSVDSSGYEQYF; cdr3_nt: TGCAGCGTTGATTCATCGGGCTACGAGCAGTACTTC
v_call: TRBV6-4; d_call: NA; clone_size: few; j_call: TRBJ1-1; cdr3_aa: CATPRAAYQGRTEAFF; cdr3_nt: TGTGCCACCCCCCGCGCGGCCTACCAGGGGCGGACTGAAGCTTTCTTT
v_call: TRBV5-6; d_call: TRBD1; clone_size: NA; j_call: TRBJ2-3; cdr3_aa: CASSWEQGPSLDTQYF; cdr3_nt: TGTGCCAGCAGTTGGGAACAGGGGCCTTCCTTAGATACGCAGTATTTT
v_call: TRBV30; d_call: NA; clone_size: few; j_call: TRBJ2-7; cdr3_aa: CAWSIGRYEQYF; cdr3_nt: TGTGCCTGGAGTATTGGGCGATACGAGCAGTACTTC